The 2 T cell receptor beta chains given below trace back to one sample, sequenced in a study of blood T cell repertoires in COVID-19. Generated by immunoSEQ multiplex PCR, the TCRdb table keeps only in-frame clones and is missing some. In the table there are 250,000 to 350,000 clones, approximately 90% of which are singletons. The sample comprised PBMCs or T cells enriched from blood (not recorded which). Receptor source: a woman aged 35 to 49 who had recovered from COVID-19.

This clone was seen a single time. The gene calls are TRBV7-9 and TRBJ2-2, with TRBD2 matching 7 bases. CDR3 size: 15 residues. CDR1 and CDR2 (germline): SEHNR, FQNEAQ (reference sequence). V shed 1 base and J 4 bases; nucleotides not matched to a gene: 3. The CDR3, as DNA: TGTGCCAGCAGCTTAGGAGGGGAGGGCACCGGGGAGCTGTTTTTT. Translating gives CASSLGGEGTGELFF.

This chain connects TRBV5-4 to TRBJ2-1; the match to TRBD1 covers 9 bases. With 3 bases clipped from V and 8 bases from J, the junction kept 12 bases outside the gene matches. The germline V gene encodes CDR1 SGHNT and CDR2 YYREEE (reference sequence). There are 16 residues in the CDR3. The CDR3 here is CASSSLQGAIGDEQFF. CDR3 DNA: TGTGCCAGCAGCTCCCTACAGGGGGCAATTGGGGATGAGCAGTTCTTC.